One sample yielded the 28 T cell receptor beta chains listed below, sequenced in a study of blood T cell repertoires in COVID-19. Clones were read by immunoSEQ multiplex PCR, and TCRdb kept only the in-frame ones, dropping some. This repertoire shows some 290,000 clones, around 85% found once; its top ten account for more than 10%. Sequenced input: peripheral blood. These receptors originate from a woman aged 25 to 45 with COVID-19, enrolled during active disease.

CDR3 DNA sequence: TGTGCCAGCAGTCATCGGGACAGCCTCTATGGCTACACCTTC. As protein: CASSHRDSLYGYTF. The genes are TRBV7-9 and TRBJ1-2; 7 nucleotides agree with TRBD1. The CDR3 is 14 residues long. The V gene end was trimmed by 6 bases and the J gene end by 4 bases; junction bases not matched to a gene: 8. Per germline, CDR1 SEHNR and CDR2 FQNEAQ (reference sequence).

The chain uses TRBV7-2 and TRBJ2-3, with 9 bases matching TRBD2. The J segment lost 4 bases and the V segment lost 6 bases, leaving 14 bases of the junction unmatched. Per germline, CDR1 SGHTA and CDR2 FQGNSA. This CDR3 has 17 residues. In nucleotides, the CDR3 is TGTGCCAGCAGTTACTACCAGCGGGGGGCCGGCTCAGATACGCAGTATTTT. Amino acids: CASSYYQRGAGSDTQYF.

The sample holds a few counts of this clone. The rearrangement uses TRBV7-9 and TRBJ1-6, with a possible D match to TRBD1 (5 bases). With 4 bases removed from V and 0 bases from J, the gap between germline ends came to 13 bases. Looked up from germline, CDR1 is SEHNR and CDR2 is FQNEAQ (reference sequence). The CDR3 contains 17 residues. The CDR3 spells CASSSGLVSSYNSPLHF. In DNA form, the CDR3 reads TGTGCCAGCAGCTCGGGACTTGTGAGCTCCTATAATTCACCCCTCCACTTT.

The CDR3 loop is CASSETGGGDGYTF. CDR3 in DNA: TGTGCCAGCAGCGAGACAGGGGGCGGGGATGGCTACACCTTC. The chain employs TRBV7-6 and TRBJ1-2; 10 bases match TRBD1. Trimming cost V 5 bases and J 6 bases; bases outside gene matches: 6. Germline CDR1 and CDR2: SGHVS and FNYEAQ. The CDR3 has 14 amino acids.

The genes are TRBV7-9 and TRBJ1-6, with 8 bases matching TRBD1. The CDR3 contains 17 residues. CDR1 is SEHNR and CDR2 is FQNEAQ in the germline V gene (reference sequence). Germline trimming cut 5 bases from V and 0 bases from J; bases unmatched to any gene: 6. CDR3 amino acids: CASSGDRPSSYNSPLHF. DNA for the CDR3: TGTGCCAGCAGCGGGGACAGGCCGAGCTCCTATAATTCACCCCTCCACTTT.

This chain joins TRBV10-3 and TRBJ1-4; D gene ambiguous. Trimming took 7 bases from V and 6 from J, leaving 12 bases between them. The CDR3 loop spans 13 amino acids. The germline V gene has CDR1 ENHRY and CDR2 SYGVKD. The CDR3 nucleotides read TGTGCCATCATTTCGACACTTGATGAAAAACTGTTTTTT. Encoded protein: CAIISTLDEKLFF.

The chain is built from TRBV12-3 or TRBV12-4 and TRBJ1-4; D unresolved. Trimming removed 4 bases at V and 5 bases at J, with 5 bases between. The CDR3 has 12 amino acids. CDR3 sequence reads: CASSSPNEKLFF. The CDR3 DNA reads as TGTGCCAGCAGTTCCCCGAATGAAAAACTGTTTTTT.

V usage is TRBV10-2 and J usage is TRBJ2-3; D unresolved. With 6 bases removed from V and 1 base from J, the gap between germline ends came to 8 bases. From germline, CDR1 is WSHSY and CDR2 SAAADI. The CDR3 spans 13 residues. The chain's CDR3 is CASRPSGTDTQYF. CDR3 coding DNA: TGCGCCAGCAGACCATCGGGCACAGATACGCAGTATTTT.

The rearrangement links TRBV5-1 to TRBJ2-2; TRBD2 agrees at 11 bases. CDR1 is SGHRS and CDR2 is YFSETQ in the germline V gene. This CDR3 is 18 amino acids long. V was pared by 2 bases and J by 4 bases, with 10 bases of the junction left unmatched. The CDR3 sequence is CASSFGTSGGSGTGELFF. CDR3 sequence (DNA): TGCGCCAGCAGCTTCGGGACTAGCGGAGGGTCGGGCACCGGGGAGCTGTTTTTT.

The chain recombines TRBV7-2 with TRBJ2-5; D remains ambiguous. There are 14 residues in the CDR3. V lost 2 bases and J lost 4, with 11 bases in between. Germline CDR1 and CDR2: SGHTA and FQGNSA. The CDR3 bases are TGTGCCAGCAGCTTATCACGGTCACCAGAGACCCAGTACTTC. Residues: CASSLSRSPETQYF.

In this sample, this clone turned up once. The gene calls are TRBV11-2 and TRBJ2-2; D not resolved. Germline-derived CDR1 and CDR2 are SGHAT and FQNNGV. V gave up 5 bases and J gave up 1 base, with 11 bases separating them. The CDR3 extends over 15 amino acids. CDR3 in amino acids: CASSLRYRNTGELFF. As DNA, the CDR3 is TGTGCCAGCAGCCTTCGTTACAGGAACACCGGGGAGCTGTTTTTT.

CDR3 sequence: CASSILGGSGNTIYF. DNA for the CDR3: TGTGCCAGTAGTATCCTGGGGGGCTCTGGAAACACCATATATTTT. The chain combines TRBV19 with TRBJ1-3; D might be TRBD1 (5 bases). The germline V gene encodes CDR1 LNHDA and CDR2 SQIVND (reference sequence). The CDR3 consists of 15 residues. The V gene lost 3 bases and the J gene lost 0 bases, with 9 bases spanning the gap.

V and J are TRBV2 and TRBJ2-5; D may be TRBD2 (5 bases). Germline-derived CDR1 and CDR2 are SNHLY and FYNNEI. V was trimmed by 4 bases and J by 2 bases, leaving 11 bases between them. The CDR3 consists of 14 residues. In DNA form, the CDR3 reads TGTGCCAGCAGTGGGACTTCAAGTCAAGAGACCCAGTACTTC. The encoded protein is CASSGTSSQETQYF.

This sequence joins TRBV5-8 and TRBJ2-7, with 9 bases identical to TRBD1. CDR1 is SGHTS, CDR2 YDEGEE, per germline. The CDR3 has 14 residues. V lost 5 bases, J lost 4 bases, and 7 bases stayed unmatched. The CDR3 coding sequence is TGTGCCAGCAGACGGGGACAGGGTGGTTACGAGCAGTACTTC. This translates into CASRRGQGGYEQYF.

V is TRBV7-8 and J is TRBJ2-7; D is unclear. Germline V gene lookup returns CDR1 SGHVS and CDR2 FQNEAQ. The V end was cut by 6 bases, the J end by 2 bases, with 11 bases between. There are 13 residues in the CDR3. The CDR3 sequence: CASSSNVAYEQYF. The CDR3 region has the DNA TGTGCCAGCAGTAGTAACGTCGCCTACGAGCAGTACTTC.

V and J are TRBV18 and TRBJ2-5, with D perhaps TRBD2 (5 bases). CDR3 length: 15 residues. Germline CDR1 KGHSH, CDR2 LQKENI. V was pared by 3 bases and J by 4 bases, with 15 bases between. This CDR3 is CASSPAGTLLETQYF. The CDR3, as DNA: TGTGCCAGCTCACCGGCGGGCACTCTTTTAGAGACCCAGTACTTC.

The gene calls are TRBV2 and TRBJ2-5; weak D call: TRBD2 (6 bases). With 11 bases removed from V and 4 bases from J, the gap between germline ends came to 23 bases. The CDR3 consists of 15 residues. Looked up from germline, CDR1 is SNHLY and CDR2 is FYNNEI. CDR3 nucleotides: TGTGCCTCACTCTCGGTAGGAGGGTATCGAGAGACCCAGTACTTC. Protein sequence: CASLSVGGYRETQYF.

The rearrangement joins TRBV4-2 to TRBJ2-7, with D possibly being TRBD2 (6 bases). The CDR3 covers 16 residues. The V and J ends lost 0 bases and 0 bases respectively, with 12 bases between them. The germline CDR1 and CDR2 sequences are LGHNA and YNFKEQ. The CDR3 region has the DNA TGTGCCAGCAGCCAAGATATCGGTAGCGGCTCCTACGAGCAGTACTTC. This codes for CASSQDIGSGSYEQYF.

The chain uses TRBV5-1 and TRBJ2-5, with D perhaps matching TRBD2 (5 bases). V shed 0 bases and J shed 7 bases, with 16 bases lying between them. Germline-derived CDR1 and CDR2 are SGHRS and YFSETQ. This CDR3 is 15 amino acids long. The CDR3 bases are TGCGCCAGCAGCTTGGCCATATCCGGGAAGATGACCCAGTACTTC. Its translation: CASSLAISGKMTQYF.

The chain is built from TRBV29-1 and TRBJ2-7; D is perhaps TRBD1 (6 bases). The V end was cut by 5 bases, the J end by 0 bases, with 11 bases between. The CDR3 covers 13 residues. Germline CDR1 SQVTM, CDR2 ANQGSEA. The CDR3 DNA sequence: TGCAGCGTTCAGGGGAATCTCTCCTACGAGCAGTACTTC. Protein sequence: CSVQGNLSYEQYF.

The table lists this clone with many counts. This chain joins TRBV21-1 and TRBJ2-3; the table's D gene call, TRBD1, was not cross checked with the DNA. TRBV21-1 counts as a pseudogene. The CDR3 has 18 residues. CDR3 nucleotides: TGTGCCAGCAGCAAAGCCCCGGGACAGGGGTGGAGCACAGATACGCAGTATTTT. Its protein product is CASSKAPGQGWSTDTQYF.

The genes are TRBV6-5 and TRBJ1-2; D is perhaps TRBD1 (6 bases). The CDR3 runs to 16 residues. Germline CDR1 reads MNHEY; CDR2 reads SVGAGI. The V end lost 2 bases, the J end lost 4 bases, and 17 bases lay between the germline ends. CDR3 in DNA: TGTGCCAGCAGTTACCTGGGGGGGGCAATCAGCTATGGCTACACCTTC. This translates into CASSYLGGAISYGYTF.

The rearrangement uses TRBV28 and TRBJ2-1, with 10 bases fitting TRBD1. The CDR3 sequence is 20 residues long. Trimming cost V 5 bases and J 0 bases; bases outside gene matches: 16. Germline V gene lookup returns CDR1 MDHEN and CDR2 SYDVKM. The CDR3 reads CASSKIRDRGFSSSYNEQFF. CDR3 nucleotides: TGTGCCAGCAGTAAAATCCGGGACAGGGGTTTTTCCAGCTCCTACAATGAGCAGTTCTTC.

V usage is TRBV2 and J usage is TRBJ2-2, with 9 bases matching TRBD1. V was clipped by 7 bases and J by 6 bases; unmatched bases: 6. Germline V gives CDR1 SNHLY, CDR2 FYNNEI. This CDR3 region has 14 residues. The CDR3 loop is CASKETGGSGELFF. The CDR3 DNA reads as TGTGCCAGCAAAGAGACAGGGGGGTCCGGGGAGCTGTTTTTT. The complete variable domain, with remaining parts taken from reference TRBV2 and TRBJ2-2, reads EPEVTQTPSHQVTQMGQEVILRCVPISNHLYFYWYRQILGQKVEFLVSFYNNEISEKSEIFDDQFSVERPDGSNFTLKIRSTKLEDSAMYFCASKETGGSGELFFGEGSRLTVL.

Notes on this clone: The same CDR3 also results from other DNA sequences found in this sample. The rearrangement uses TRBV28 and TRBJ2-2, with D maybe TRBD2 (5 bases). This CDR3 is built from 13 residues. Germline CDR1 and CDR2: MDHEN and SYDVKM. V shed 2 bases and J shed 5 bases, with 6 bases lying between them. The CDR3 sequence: CASSLRGTGELFF. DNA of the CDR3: TGTGCCAGCAGTTTACGGGGAACCGGGGAGCTGTTTTTT.

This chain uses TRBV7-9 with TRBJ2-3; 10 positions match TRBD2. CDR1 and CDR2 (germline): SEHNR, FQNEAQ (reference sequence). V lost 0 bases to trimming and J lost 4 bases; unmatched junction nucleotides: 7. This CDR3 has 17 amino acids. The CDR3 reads CASSLATSGERADTQYF. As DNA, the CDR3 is TGTGCCAGCAGCTTAGCCACTAGCGGGGAGAGGGCAGATACGCAGTATTTT.

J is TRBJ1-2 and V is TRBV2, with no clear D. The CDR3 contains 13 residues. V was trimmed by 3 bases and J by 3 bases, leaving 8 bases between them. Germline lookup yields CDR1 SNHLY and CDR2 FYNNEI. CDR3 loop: CASSDSGDYGYTF. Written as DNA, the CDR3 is TGTGCCAGCAGTGATTCCGGGGACTATGGCTACACCTTC.

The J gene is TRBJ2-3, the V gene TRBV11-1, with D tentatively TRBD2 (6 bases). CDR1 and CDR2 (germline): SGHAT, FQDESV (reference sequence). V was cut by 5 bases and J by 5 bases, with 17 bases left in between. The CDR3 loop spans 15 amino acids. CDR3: CASSEGLVRGDTQYF. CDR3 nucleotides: TGTGCCAGCAGCGAGGGACTGGTGAGGGGAGATACGCAGTATTTT.